This T cell receptor beta chain was identified in a study of breast tumors, draining lymph nodes, adjacent tissues. TCRdb ran MiXCR on the multiplex PCR reads and lists one entry per CDR3 protein. The data show 85,000 to 120,000 distinct CDR3 sequences, approximately 28% seen once. The lymph nodes were axillary draining lymph nodes from breast cancer patients. The sequenced sample consisted of axillary lymph node tissue. The receptor was isolated from a female donor with breast cancer. Some clones in this sample may be carry-over from other donors' samples.

The CDR3 protein is CSAGDGYTF. The CDR3 DNA follows: TGCAGTGCTGGGGACGGCTACACCTTC. The genes are TRBV20-1 and TRBJ1-2; TRBD1 is a possible D gene (5 bases). From germline, CDR1 is DFQATT and CDR2 SNEGSKA (reference sequence). Deletions cut 5 bases from V and 8 bases from J, with 6 bases between. The CDR3 has 9 amino acids.